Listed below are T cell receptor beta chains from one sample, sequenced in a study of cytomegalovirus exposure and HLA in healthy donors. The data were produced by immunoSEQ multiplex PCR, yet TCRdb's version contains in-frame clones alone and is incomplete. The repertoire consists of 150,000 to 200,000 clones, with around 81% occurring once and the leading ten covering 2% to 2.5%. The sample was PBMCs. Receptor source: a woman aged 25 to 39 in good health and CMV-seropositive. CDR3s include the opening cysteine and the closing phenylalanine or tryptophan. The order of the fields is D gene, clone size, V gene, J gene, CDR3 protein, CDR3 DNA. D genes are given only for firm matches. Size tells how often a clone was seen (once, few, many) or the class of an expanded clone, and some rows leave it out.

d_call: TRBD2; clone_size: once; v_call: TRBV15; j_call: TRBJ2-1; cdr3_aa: CATSREGREEGRQFF; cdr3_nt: TGTGCCACCAGCAGAGAGGGCCGGGAGGAGGGTAGGCAGTTCTTC
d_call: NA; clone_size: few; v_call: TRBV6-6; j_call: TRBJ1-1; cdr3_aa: CASSYSELNTEAFF; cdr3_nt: TGTGCCAGCAGTTACTCTGAGCTAAACACTGAAGCTTTCTTT
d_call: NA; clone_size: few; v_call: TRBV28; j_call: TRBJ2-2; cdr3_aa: CASSQKNTGELFF; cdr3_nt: TGTGCCAGCAGTCAGAAGAACACCGGGGAGCTGTTTTTT
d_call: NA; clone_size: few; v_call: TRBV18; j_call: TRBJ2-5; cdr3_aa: CASSPIKDGKVEETQYF; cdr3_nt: TGTGCCAGCTCACCCATCAAGGACGGGAAGGTGGAAGAGACCCAGTACTTC
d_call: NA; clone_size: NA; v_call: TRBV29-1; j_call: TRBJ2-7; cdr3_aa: CSAATDYEQYF; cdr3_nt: TGCAGCGCCGCGACAGACTACGAGCAGTACTTC
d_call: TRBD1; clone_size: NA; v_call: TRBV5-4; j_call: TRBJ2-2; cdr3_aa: CASSPNRGDTGELFF; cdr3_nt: TGTGCCAGCAGCCCCAACAGGGGGGACACCGGGGAGCTGTTTTTT
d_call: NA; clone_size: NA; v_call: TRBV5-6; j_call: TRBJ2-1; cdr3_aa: CASSFRQTGYNEQFF; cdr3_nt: TGTGCCAGCAGCTTCAGGCAGACGGGATACAATGAGCAGTTCTTC
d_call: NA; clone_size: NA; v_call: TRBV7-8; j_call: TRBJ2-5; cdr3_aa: CASSLGTVQETQYF; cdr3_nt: TGTGCCAGCAGCTTAGGGACTGTTCAAGAGACCCAGTACTTC
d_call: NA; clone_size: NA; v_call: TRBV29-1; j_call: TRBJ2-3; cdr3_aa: CSANRGGNTDTQYF; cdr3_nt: TGCAGCGCTAACAGGGGAGGAAACACAGATACGCAGTATTTT
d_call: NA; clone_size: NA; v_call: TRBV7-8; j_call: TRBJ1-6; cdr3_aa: CASSPQGANSPLHF; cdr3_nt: TGTGCCAGCAGCCCACAGGGAGCAAATTCACCCCTCCACTTT
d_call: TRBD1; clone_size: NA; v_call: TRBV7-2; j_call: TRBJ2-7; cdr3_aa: CASSSQTGAYEQYF; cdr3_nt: TGTGCCAGCAGCTCACAGACAGGGGCGTACGAGCAGTACTTC
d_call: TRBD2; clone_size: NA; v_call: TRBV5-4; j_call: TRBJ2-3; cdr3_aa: CASSFGTSSFTDTQYF; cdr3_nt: TGTGCCAGCAGCTTTGGGACTAGCAGCTTCACAGATACGCAGTATTTT
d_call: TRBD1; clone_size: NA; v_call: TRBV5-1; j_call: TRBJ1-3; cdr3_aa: CASSTSGQGASGNTIYF; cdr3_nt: TGCGCCAGCAGCACGTCGGGACAGGGGGCATCTGGAAACACCATATATTTT
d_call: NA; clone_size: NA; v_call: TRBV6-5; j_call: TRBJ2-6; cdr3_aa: CASSYPGANVLTF; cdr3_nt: TGTGCCAGCAGTTACCCGGGGGCCAACGTCCTGACTTTC
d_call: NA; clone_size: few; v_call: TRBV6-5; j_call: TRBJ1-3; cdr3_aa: CASSYTGFSSGNTIYF; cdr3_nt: TGTGCCAGCAGTTACACCGGGTTTTCCTCTGGAAACACCATATATTTT
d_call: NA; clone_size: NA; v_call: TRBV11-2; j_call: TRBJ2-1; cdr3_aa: CASSLGRDTFYNEQFF; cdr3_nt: TGTGCCAGCAGCTTAGGACGGGACACGTTCTACAATGAGCAGTTCTTC
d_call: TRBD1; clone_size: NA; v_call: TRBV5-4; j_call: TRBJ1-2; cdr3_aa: CASSLGSSGGSLYGYTF; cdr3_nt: TGTGCCAGCAGCTTGGGAAGTTCAGGGGGCAGTCTCTATGGCTACACCTTC
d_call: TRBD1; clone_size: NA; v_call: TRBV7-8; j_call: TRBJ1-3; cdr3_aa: CASSLARVNLGGGRNTIYF; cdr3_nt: TGTGCCAGCAGCTTAGCGCGGGTGAACCTAGGAGGGGGCCGGAACACCATATATTTT
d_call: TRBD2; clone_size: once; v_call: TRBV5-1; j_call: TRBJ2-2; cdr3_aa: CASSLDYVPGLAGEAGELFF; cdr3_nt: TGCGCCAGCAGCTTAGATTACGTACCGGGACTAGCGGGAGAGGCCGGGGAGCTGTTTTTT
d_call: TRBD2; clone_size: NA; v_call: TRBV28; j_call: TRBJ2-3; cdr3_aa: CASSAHTSGGAGVPTDTQYF; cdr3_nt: TGTGCCAGCAGTGCCCACACTAGCGGGGGCGCGGGTGTCCCCACAGATACGCAGTATTTT
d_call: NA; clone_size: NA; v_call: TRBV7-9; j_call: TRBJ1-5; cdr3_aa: CASSRGFNQPQHF; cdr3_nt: TGTGCCAGCAGCAGGGGATTCAATCAGCCCCAGCATTTT
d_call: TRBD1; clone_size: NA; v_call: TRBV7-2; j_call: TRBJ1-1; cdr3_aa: CASSPDRALNTEAFF; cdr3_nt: TGTGCCAGCAGCCCGGACAGGGCCTTGAACACTGAAGCTTTCTTT
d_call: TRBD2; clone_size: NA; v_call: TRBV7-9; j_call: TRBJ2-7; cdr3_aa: CASSLELAGDEQYF; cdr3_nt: TGTGCCAGCAGCTTAGAACTAGCGGGAGACGAGCAGTACTTC
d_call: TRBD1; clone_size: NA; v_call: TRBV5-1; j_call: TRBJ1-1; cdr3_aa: CASSLALGQGGTEAFF; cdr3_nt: TGCGCCAGCAGCTTGGCCTTAGGACAGGGGGGGACTGAAGCTTTCTTT
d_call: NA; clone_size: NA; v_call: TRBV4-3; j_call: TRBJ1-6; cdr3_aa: CASCPVRRTDSPLHF; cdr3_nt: TGCGCCAGCTGCCCCGTTAGGAGAACGGATTCACCCCTCCACTTT
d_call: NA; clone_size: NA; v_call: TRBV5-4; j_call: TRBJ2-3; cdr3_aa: CASSLGQFISDTQYF; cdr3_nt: TGTGCCAGCAGCCTCGGACAATTCATTTCAGATACGCAGTATTTT
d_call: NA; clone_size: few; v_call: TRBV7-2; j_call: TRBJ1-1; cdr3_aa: CASSLVGPNTEAFF; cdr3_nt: TGTGCCAGCAGCTTAGTGGGCCCGAACACTGAAGCTTTCTTT
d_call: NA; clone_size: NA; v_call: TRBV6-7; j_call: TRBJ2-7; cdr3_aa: CASSYSIPVSYEQYF; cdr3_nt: TGTGCCAGCAGTTACTCGATTCCGGTCTCCTACGAGCAGTACTTC
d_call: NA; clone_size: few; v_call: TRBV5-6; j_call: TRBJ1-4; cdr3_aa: CASSYISGARNEKLFF; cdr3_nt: TGTGCCAGCAGCTACATCTCAGGGGCACGGAATGAAAAACTGTTTTTT
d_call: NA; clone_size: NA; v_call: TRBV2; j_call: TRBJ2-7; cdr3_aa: CASSANRFSYEQYF; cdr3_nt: TGTGCCAGCAGTGCTAACAGGTTTTCCTACGAGCAGTACTTC
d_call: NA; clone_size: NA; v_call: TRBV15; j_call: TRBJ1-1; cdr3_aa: CATSRDTYNTEAFF; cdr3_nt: TGTGCCACCAGCAGAGACACCTACAACACTGAAGCTTTCTTT
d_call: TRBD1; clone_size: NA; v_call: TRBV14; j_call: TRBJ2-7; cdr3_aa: CASSRRTGDYEQYF; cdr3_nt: TGTGCCAGCAGCCGACGGACAGGAGATTACGAGCAGTACTTC
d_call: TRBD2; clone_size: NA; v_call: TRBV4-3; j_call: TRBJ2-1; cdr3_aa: CASSHREGLAGGNYPEQFF; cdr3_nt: TGCGCCAGCAGCCACCGGGAAGGACTAGCGGGAGGGAACTACCCTGAGCAGTTCTTC
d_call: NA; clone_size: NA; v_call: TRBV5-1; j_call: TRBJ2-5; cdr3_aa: CASSSPGSQETQYF; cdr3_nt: TGCGCCAGCAGCTCCCCCGGGAGCCAAGAGACCCAGTACTTC
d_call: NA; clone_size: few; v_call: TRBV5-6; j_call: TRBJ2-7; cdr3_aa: CASSFGYEQYF; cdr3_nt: TGTGCCAGCAGCTTCGGCTACGAGCAGTACTTC
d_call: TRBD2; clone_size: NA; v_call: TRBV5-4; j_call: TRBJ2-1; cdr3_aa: CASSPGTSGGYNEQFF; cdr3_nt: TGTGCCAGCAGCCCAGGGACTAGCGGGGGGTACAATGAGCAGTTCTTC
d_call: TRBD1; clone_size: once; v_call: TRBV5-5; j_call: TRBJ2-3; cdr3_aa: CASSLQGADTQYF; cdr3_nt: TGTGCCAGCAGCTTGCAGGGGGCAGATACGCAGTATTTT
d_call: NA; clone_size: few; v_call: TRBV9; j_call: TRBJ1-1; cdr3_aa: CASQRGPDTEAFF; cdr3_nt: TGTGCCAGCCAGAGAGGGCCGGACACTGAAGCTTTCTTT
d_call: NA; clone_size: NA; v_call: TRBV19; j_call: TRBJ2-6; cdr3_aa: CASSPSWGRTGANVLTF; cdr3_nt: TGTGCCAGTAGTCCGAGCTGGGGGAGGACAGGGGCCAACGTCCTGACTTTC
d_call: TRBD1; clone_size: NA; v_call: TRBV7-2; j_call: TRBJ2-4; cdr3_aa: CASSSAGTGRNIQYF; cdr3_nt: TGTGCCAGCAGCTCCGCCGGGACAGGGAGAAACATTCAGTACTTC
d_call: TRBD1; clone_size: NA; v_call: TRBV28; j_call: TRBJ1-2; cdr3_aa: CASRTGTGSSGYTF; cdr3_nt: TGTGCCAGCAGGACCGGGACAGGGTCGAGTGGCTACACCTTC